These 12 T cell receptor beta chains were sequenced from one sample in a study of cytotoxic CD8 clonotypes in ibrutinib-treated CLL. Produced via immunoSEQ multiplex PCR; TCRdb's table is partial and in-frame only. The table lists roughly 190,000 clones, around 70% of them singletons. The sample here was PBMCs, taken after 24 months of ibrutinib treatment. The receptors were sampled from a human donor with chronic lymphocytic leukemia.

The rearrangement uses TRBV6-4 and TRBJ2-1; possible D gene TRBD2, 6 bases. Per germline, CDR1 MRHNA and CDR2 SNTAGT. V gave up 0 bases and J gave up 4 bases, with 13 bases separating them. The CDR3 has 16 residues. The DNA of the CDR3 is TGTGCCAGCAGTGACTCTCCCGGGAGCGATTACAATGAGCAGTTCTTC. Residues: CASSDSPGSDYNEQFF.

The genes are TRBV25-1 and TRBJ1-2, with 8 bases matching TRBD1. Germline V CDR1 and CDR2: MGHDK, SYGVNS. Trimming cost V 6 bases and J 3 bases; bases outside gene matches: 3. CDR3 size: 13 residues. CDR3 sequence (DNA): TGTGCCAGCAGCCCGGACAGGGACTATGGCTACACCTTC. This encodes CASSPDRDYGYTF.

The chain combines TRBV9 with TRBJ2-2; D possibly corresponds to TRBD2 (5 bases). The ends were cut back, 0 bases at V and 2 bases at J, with 11 bases in the middle. Germline CDR1 reads SGDLS; CDR2 reads YYNGEE. This CDR3 has 16 residues. Here the CDR3 reads CASSVAGSKNTGELFF. As DNA, the CDR3 is TGTGCCAGCAGCGTAGCGGGGTCAAAAAACACCGGGGAGCTGTTTTTT.

The gene calls are TRBV29-1 and TRBJ2-5, with 9 bases that match TRBD1. The germline gives CDR1 SQVTM, CDR2 ANQGSEA. The CDR3 extends over 13 amino acids. V shed 7 bases and J 4 bases; nucleotides not matched to a gene: 7. The CDR3 reads CSGQRTGVETQYF. The CDR3 coding sequence is TGCAGCGGACAACGGACAGGGGTAGAGACCCAGTACTTC.

This sequence joins TRBV4-3 and TRBJ1-2, with TRBD1 identical over 7 bases. The germline V gene encodes CDR1 LGHNA and CDR2 YSLEER. The CDR3 is 15 amino acids. V lost 1 base, J lost 3 bases, and 5 bases stayed unmatched. CDR3 loop: CASSQGQGGHYGYTF. CDR3 nucleotide sequence: TGCGCCAGCAGCCAAGGACAGGGCGGACACTATGGCTACACCTTC.

V is TRBV27 and J is TRBJ1-2; tentative D call: TRBD1 (5 bases). Germline CDR1 is MNHEY and CDR2 is SMNVEV (reference sequence). The CDR3 has 15 residues. Trimming took 5 bases from V and 4 from J, leaving 17 bases between them. In nucleotides, the CDR3 is TGTGCCAGCAGTCCCGAGGGGCCTCTCGGCTATGGCTACACCTTC. Translating it yields CASSPEGPLGYGYTF.

The rearrangement links TRBV5-4 to TRBJ1-1; 10 nucleotides agree with TRBD1. CDR1 and CDR2 (germline): SGHNT, YYREEE (reference sequence). V was clipped by 4 bases and J by 7 bases; unmatched bases: 13. The CDR3 sequence is 16 residues long. The CDR3 bases are TGTGCCAGCAGCACCCGACAGGGGGCGATTTCTATTGAAGCTTTCTTT. Translation gives CASSTRQGAISIEAFF.

This rearrangement joins TRBV29-1 to TRBJ2-7, with TRBD2 as a possible D gene (5 bases). Trimming shortened V by 5 bases and J by 6 bases, and 17 bases separated the two germline ends. This CDR3 has 13 residues. Germline V gene sequence: CDR1 SQVTM, CDR2 ANQGSEA. The CDR3 region has the DNA TGCAGCGTTTCGGGATTCTCACACGGCGAGCAGTACTTC. As protein: CSVSGFSHGEQYF.

The gene calls are TRBV5-4 and TRBJ2-5; 12 positions agree with TRBD2. The J segment lost 4 bases and the V segment lost 4 bases, leaving 8 bases of the junction unmatched. Germline V gene sequence: CDR1 SGHNT, CDR2 YYREEE (reference sequence). CDR3 size: 16 residues. The CDR3 DNA reads TGTGCCAGCAGCCCGACTCCTAGCGGGAGGGGAGAGACCCAGTACTTC. It yields the protein CASSPTPSGRGETQYF.

The chain carries TRBV10-3 and TRBJ2-2; TRBD2 agrees at 14 bases. The CDR3 runs to 17 residues. Per germline, CDR1 ENHRY and CDR2 SYGVKD. V lost 7 bases, J lost 6 bases, and 10 bases stayed unmatched. The CDR3 here is CAINPGLAGVGAGELFF. The CDR3 nucleotides are TGTGCCATCAACCCGGGACTAGCGGGAGTGGGGGCCGGGGAGCTGTTTTTT.

The chain recombines TRBV7-2 with TRBJ1-2, with D maybe TRBD1 (5 bases). This CDR3 contains 12 residues. CDR1 is SGHTA and CDR2 is FQGNSA in the germline V gene. Trimming left V 5 bases short and J 7 bases short, with 11 bases between. In DNA form, the CDR3 reads TGTGCCAGCAGCACCAGGGTCCGTGGCTACACCTTC. It is translated as CASSTRVRGYTF.

The V and J genes are TRBV12-5 and TRBJ2-5; D not certain. The CDR3 is made up of 13 amino acids. V was shortened by 5 bases and J by 1 base, with 8 bases between the two germline ends. Germline V gene lookup returns CDR1 LGHNT and CDR2 FRNRAP. CDR3 nucleotide sequence: TGTGCTAGTGGTCTAGGGATCCAAGAGACCCAGTACTTC. Amino acids: CASGLGIQETQYF.